This TCR beta chain came from a study of blood T cell repertoires in COVID-19. Study details: Sample material is recorded as cDNA or gDNA derived from T cells, B-cell-depleted T cells, or PBMCs.

Study processing details: From reference gene primer amplification, estimates of nucleated cell counts were derived. Some clones are missing from TCRdb's copy, which holds only in-frame ones; the method was immunoSEQ multiplex PCR. Clone size and the V and J calls come from that table; the DNA yielded D and trimming. The data contain more than 100,000 clones, approximately 90% of them seen just once; the ten biggest clones take up around 20%. Germline V lookup: CDR1 SGHRS, CDR2 YFSETQ. This CDR3 comprises 15 residues. V lost 2 bases and J lost 3, with 11 bases in between. This chain joins TRBV5-1 and TRBJ2-2; D may be TRBD1 (6 bases). Sequenced input: peripheral blood. The origin of this receptor is a man between 45 and 60 years old with active or convalescent COVID-19. The CDR3 DNA follows: TGCGCCAGCAGCTTTACAGGGATTTACACCGGGGAGCTGTTTTTT. This translates into CASSFTGIYTGELFF.